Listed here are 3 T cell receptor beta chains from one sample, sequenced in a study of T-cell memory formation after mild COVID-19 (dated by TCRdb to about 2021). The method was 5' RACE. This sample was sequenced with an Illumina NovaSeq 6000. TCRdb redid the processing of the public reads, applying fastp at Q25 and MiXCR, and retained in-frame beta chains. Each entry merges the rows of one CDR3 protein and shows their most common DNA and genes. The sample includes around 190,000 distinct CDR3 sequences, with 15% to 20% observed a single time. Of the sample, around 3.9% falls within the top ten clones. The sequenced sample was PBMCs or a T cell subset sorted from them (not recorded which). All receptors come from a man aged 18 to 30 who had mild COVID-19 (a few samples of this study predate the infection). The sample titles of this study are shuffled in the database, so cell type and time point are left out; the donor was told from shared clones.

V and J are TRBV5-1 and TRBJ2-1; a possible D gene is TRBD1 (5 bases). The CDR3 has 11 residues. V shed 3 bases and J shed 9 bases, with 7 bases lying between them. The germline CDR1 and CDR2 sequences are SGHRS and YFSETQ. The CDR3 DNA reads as TGCGCCAGCAGCTCGCAGGGTGAGCAGTTCTTC. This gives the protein CASSSQGEQFF.

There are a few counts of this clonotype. The CDR3 DNA reads TGTGCCAGCAGTACATCGAATACGCAGTATTTT. Protein sequence: CASSTSNTQYF. V and J are TRBV2 and TRBJ2-3; the D is unclear. V lost 5 bases to trimming and J lost 7 bases, with 7 bases between them. The germline V gene has CDR1 SNHLY and CDR2 FYNNEI. The CDR3 consists of 11 residues. Looking up the rest from reference TRBV2 and TRBJ2-3 gives the full variable domain: EPEVTQTPSHQVTQMGQEVILRCVPISNHLYFYWYRQILGQKVEFLVSFYNNEISEKSEIFDDQFSVERPDGSNFTLKIRSTKLEDSAMYFCASSTSNTQYFGPGTRLTVL.

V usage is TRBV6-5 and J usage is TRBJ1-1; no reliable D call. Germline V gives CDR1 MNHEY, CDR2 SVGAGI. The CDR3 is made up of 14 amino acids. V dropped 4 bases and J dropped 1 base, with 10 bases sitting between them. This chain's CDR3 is CASSWTNQNTEAFF. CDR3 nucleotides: TGTGCCAGCAGTTGGACGAACCAGAACACTGAAGCTTTCTTT.